Listed below are T cell receptor beta chains from one sample, sequenced in a study of blood T cell repertoires in COVID-19. Measured with immunoSEQ multiplex PCR; TCRdb has only the in-frame clones, and not every one. The data hold about 240,000 clones, with roughly nine tenths observed a single time. Sequencing was performed on peripheral blood. These receptors originate from a woman between 50 and 59 years old with COVID-19, enrolled during active disease. CDR3s include the opening cysteine and the closing phenylalanine or tryptophan. Fields, in order: CDR3 DNA, CDR3 protein, V gene, clone size, J gene, D gene. A D gene is named only where the DNA matches it firmly. Rows give clone size only sometimes, using once, few, many, or a class for an expanded clone.

TGTGCCAGCAGCTCGAGGGGGGGAAGCTCCTACAATGAGCAGTTCTTC CASSSRGGSSYNEQFF TRBV5-4 - TRBJ2-1 -
TGTGCCAGCAGCCGGGACAGGAACATTCAGTACTTC CASSRDRNIQYF TRBV3-1/TRBV3-2 - TRBJ2-4 TRBD1
TGTGCCAGCAGCGTAGCCCTATTCGGCGTCAATGAGCAGTTCTTC CASSVALFGVNEQFF TRBV28 - TRBJ2-1 -
TGTGCCAGTAGTCACGGGACAGGGTTGGCTGAGCAGTTCTTC CASSHGTGLAEQFF TRBV19 - TRBJ2-1 TRBD1
TGTGCCAGCAGCCTGAGGGGGTCTCTAACGGTAGAGACCCAGTACTTC CASSLRGSLTVETQYF TRBV7-9 - TRBJ2-5 -
TGCGCCAGCAGCCTTGGGCCGGTGGAGACCCAGTACTTC CASSLGPVETQYF TRBV4-1 - TRBJ2-5 -
TGTGCCAGCAGCAGGCGGTCCCGGGACATTTGGTACCAAGAGACCCAGTACTTC CASSRRSRDIWYQETQYF TRBV28 - TRBJ2-5 -
TGCGCCAGCACCTTTGGGGGGACCAATGGCTACACCTTC CASTFGGTNGYTF TRBV5-1 - TRBJ1-2 -
TGTGCCAGCAGTGAATGTAGAGGGAAAGGCTACACCTTC CASSECRGKGYTF TRBV25-1 few TRBJ1-2 -
TGTGCCAGTATTCCCCAAACGGGCAGGGTGGTCGTGGACACTGAAGCTTTCTTT CASIPQTGRVVVDTEAFF TRBV19 once TRBJ1-1 -
TGTGCCATCAGACCCGGTGAGCCAGGAGGTCATCAGCCCCAGCATTTT CAIRPGEPGGHQPQHF TRBV10-3 - TRBJ1-5 -
TGCGCCAGCAGCCAAGATAATAACAGAAAAAACATTCAGTACTTC CASSQDNNRKNIQYF TRBV4-1 - TRBJ2-4 -
TGTGCCACCCTAATAACAGGGGGCTCGAATAATTCACCCCTCCACTTT CATLITGGSNNSPLHF TRBV27 once TRBJ1-6 TRBD1
TGCAGTGCTAGTAAGGCGGGCGGGGGGGCCACGTACTTC CSASKAGGGATYF TRBV20-1 - TRBJ2-7 TRBD2
TGCGCCAGCAGCTTGACGGGTGAAGCTTTCTTT CASSLTGEAFF TRBV5-1 - TRBJ1-1 -
TGCAGCGTTCCCAGGACAGACACCGGGGAGCTGTTTTTT CSVPRTDTGELFF TRBV29-1 once TRBJ2-2 -
TGTGCCACCAGTGATTTGAACAGCTATGGCTACACCTTC CATSDLNSYGYTF TRBV24-1 - TRBJ1-2 -